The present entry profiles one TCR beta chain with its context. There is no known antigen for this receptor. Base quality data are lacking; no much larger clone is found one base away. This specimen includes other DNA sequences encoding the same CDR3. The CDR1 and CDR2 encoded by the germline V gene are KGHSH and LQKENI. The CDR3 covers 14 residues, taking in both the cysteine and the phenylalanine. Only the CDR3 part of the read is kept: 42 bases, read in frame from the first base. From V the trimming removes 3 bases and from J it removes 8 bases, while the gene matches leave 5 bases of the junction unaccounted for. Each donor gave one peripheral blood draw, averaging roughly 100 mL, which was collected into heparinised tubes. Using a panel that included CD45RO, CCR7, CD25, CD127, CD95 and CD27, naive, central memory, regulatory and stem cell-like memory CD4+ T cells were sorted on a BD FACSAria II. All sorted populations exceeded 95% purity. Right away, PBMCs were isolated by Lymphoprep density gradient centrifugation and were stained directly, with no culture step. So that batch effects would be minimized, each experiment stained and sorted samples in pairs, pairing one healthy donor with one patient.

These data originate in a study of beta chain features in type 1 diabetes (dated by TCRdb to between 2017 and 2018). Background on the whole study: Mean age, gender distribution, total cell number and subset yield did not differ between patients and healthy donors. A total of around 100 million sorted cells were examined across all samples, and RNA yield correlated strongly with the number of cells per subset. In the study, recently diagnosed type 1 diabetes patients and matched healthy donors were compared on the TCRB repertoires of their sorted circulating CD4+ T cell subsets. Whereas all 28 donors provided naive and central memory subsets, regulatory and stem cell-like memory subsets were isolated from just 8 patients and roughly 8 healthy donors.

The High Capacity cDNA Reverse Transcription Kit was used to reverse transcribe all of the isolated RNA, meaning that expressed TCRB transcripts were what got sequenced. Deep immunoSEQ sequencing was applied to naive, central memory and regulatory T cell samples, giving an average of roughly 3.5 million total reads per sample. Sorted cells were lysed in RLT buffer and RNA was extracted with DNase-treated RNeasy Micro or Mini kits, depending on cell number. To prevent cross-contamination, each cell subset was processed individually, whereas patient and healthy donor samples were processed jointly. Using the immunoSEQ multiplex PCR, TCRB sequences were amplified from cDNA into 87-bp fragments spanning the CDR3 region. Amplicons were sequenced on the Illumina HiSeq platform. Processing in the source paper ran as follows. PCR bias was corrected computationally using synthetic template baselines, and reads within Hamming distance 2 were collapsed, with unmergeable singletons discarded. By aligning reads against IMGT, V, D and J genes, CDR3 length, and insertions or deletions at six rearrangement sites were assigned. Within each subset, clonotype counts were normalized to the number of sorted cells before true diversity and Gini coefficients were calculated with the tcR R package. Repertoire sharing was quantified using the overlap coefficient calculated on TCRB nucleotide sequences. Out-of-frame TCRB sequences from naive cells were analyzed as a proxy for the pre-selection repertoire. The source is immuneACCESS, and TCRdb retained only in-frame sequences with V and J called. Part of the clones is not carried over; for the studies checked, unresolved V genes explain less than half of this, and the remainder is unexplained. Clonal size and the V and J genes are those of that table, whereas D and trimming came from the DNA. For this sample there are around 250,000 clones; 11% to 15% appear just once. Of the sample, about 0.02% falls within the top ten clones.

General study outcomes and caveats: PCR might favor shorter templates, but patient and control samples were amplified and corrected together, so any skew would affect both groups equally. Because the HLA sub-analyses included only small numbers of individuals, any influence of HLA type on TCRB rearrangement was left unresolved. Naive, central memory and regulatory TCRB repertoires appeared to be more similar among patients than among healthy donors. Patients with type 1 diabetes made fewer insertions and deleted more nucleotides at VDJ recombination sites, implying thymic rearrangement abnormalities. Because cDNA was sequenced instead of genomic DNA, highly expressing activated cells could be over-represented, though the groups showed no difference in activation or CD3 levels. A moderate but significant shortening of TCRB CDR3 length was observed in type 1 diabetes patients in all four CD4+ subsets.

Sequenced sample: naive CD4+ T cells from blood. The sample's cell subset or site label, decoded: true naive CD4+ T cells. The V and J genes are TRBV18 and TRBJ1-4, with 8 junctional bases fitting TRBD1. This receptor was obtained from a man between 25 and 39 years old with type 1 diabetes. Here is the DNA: TGTGCCAGCTCACCCGGACAGGGAAACGAAAAACTGTTTTTT. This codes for CASSPGQGNEKLFF.